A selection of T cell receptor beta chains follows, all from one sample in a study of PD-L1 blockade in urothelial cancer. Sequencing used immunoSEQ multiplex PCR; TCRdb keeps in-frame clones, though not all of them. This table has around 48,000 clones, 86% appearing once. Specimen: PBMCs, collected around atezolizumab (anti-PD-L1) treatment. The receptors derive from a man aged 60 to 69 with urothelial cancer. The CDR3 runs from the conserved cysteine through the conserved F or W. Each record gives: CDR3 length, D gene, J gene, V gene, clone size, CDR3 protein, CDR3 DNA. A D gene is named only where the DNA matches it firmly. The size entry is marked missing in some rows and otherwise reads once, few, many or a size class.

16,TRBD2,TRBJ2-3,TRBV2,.,CASSEDFSGGTDTQYF,TGTGCCAGCAGTGAAGATTTTAGCGGGGGGACAGATACGCAGTATTTT
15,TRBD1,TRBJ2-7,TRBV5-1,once,CASSLSWTGADEQYF,TGCGCCAGCAGCTTATCTTGGACAGGGGCCGACGAGCAGTACTTC
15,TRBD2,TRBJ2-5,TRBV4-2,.,CASSQEGGRGETQYF,TGTGCCAGCAGCCAAGAGGGGGGGAGGGGAGAGACCCAGTACTTC
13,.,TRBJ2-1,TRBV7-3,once,CASSSGGLTRQFF,TGTGCCAGCAGCTCTGGGGGACTTACAAGGCAGTTCTTC
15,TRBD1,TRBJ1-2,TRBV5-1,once,CASSLTGEGPYGYTF,TGCGCCAGCAGCCTGACAGGGGAGGGGCCCTATGGCTACACCTTC
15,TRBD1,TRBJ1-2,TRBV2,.,CASRPSGQAFYGYTF,TGTGCCAGCAGGCCCAGCGGACAGGCGTTCTATGGCTACACCTTC
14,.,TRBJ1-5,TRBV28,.,CATPTEGLNQPQHF,TGTGCCACCCCGACGGAGGGCTTGAATCAGCCCCAGCATTTT
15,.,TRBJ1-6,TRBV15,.,CATSRENRVNSPLHF,TGTGCCACCAGCAGAGAGAACCGCGTAAATTCACCCCTCCACTTT
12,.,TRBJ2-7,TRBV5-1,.,CASSTAGYEQYF,TGCGCCAGCAGCACGGCAGGTTACGAGCAGTACTTC
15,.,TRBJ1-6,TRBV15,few,CATSGASRGNSPLHF,TGTGCCACCAGCGGGGCATCCAGGGGTAATTCACCCCTCCACTTT
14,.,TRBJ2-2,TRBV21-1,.,CASSRGVGTGELFF,TGTGCCAGCAGCAGGGGCGTCGGCACCGGGGAGCTGTTTTTT
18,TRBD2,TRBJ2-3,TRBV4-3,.,CASSQGDIAGYSTDTQYF,TGCGCCAGCAGCCAAGGAGATATAGCGGGTTATAGCACAGATACGCAGTATTTT
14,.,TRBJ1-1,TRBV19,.,CASNPTGIGTEAFF,TGTGCCAGTAACCCCACAGGGATCGGCACTGAAGCTTTCTTT
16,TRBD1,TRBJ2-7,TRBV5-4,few,CASSSPPGQGAHEQYF,TGTGCCAGCAGCAGCCCCCCGGGACAGGGGGCCCACGAGCAGTACTTC
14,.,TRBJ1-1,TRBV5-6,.,CASSLPGLYTEAFF,TGTGCCAGCAGCTTGCCAGGGTTGTACACTGAAGCTTTCTTT
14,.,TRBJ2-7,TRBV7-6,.,CASSSGVSVIEQYF,TGTGCCAGCAGCTCGGGGGTCTCTGTAATCGAGCAGTACTTC
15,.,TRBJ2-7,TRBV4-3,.,CASSQAPAGDNEQYF,TGCGCCAGCAGCCAAGCCCCGGCGGGGGACAACGAGCAGTACTTC
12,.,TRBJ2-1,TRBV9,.,CASGGSYNEQFF,TGTGCCAGCGGAGGCTCCTACAATGAGCAGTTCTTC
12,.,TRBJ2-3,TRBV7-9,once,CASSLAGRSPSF,TGTGCCAGCAGCTTAGCAGGCAGGTCCCCGAGCTTT
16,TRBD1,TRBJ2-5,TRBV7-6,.,CASSFGQGRVQETQYF,TGTGCCAGCAGCTTCGGACAGGGGAGGGTCCAAGAGACCCAGTACTTC
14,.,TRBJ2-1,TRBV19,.,CASSIWWGDNEQFF,TGTGCCAGTAGTATATGGTGGGGCGACAATGAGCAGTTCTTC
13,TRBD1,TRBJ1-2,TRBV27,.,CASRRQGNYGYTF,TGTGCCAGCAGAAGACAGGGGAACTATGGCTACACCTTC
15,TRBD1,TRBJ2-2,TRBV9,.,CASNIGGRDTGELFF,TGTGCCAGCAACATAGGGGGCCGGGACACCGGGGAGCTGTTTTTT
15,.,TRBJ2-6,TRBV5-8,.,CASSFQGTGANVLTF,TGTGCCAGCAGCTTCCAGGGGACTGGGGCCAACGTCCTGACTTTC
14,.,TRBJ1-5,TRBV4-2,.,CASSLTGSNQPQHF,TGTGCCAGCAGCTTAACAGGGAGCAATCAGCCCCAGCATTTT
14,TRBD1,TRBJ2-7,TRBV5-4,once,CASSVDRGPYEQYF,TGTGCCAGCAGCGTGGACAGGGGGCCCTACGAGCAGTACTTC
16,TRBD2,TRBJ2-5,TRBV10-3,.,CAIRPGLAGAQETQYF,TGTGCCATCAGACCCGGACTAGCGGGCGCCCAAGAGACCCAGTACTTC
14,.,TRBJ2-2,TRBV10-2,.,CASSTQVVGGELFF,TGCGCCAGCAGTACACAGGTGGTTGGCGGGGAGCTGTTTTTT
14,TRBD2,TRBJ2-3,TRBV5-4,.,CASRASGGRDTQYF,TGTGCCAGCAGGGCTAGCGGGGGAAGAGATACGCAGTATTTT
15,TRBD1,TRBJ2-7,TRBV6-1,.,CASSVRTGFSYEQYF,TGTGCCAGCAGTGTCCGGACAGGATTTTCCTACGAGCAGTACTTC
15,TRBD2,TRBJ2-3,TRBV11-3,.,CASSFRRGSTDTQYF,TGTGCCAGCAGCTTCCGGCGGGGGTCCACAGATACGCAGTATTTT
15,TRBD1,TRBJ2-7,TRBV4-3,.,CASSRDGQGIYEQYF,TGCGCCAGCAGCCGCGATGGACAGGGGATCTACGAGCAGTACTTC
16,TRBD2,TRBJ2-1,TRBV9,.,CASSPRTSGGFDEQFF,TGTGCCAGCAGCCCCAGGACTAGCGGGGGCTTCGATGAGCAGTTCTTC
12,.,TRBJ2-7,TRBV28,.,CASSLSAGRGYF,TGTGCCAGCAGTTTATCCGCGGGGCGCGGGTACTTC
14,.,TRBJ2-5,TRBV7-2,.,CASTAAGHGETQYF,TGTGCCAGCACTGCGGCAGGGCACGGGGAGACCCAGTACTTC
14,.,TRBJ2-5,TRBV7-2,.,CASSHLTRAETQYF,TGTGCCAGCAGCCACCTGACTAGGGCAGAGACCCAGTACTTC
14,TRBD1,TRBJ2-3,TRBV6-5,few,CASSYGTGTDTQYF,TGTGCCAGCAGTTACGGGACAGGCACAGATACGCAGTATTTT
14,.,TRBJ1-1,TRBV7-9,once,CASSLVFQGTEAFF,TGTGCCAGCAGCTTAGTTTTCCAGGGGACTGAAGCTTTCTTT
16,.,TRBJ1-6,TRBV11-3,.,CASSYQLGGRNSPLHF,TGTGCCAGCAGCTACCAACTGGGGGGTAGGAATTCACCCCTCCACTTT
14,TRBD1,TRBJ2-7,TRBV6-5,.,CASRPSAGGNEQYF,TGTGCCAGCAGACCATCGGCAGGGGGAAACGAGCAGTACTTC